This is a list of T cell receptor beta chains from one sample in a study of cytomegalovirus exposure and HLA in healthy donors. Produced via immunoSEQ multiplex PCR; TCRdb's table is partial and in-frame only. The repertoire holds over 90,000 clones, with around 60% as singletons. Source material: PBMCs. These receptors originate from a man aged 55 to 69 in good health and CMV-seronegative. Both conserved end residues are part of each CDR3. Fields, in order: V gene, D gene, clone size, J gene, CDR3 DNA, CDR3 protein. D genes are given only for firm matches. Only some rows state a clone size, as once, few, many or a class for expanded clones.

TRBV10-2	.	.	TRBJ2-1	TGCGCCAGCAGTGAGCCGACGACAGGCAACAATGAGCAGTTCTTC	CASSEPTTGNNEQFF
TRBV10-3	.	.	TRBJ2-1	TGTGCCATCAGTCCCGGGAGCTTTCAAGAGCAGTTCTTC	CAISPGSFQEQFF
TRBV19	.	.	TRBJ2-3	TGTGCCAGTAGTATAGTCCCGGACAGAGGAGATACGCAGTATTTT	CASSIVPDRGDTQYF
TRBV19	.	few	TRBJ2-3	TGTGCCAGTAGTATAGGCGGGACAGTACTCACAGATACGCAGTATTTT	CASSIGGTVLTDTQYF
TRBV30	TRBD2	.	TRBJ2-5	TGTGCCTGGGCTAGCGGGAGGTACCAAGAGACCCAGTACTTC	CAWASGRYQETQYF
TRBV27	.	few	TRBJ1-2	TGTGCCAGCAGTTTATATGGGGGGTTTAACTATGGCTACACCTTC	CASSLYGGFNYGYTF
TRBV5-5	.	.	TRBJ1-2	TGTGCCAGCAGCTTCCCGGGGAGTAACTATGGCTACACCTTC	CASSFPGSNYGYTF
TRBV18	.	.	TRBJ1-6	TGTGCCAGCTCACGGGTCCCAATCGGGGACTTCAGCTCCTATAATTCACCCCTCCACTTT	CASSRVPIGDFSSYNSPLHF
TRBV25-1	TRBD2	.	TRBJ2-2	TGTGCCAGCGAAAATAGCGGGGGTATCACCGGGGAGCTGTTTTTT	CASENSGGITGELFF
TRBV19	.	.	TRBJ1-2	TGTGCCAGTAGCCCTACAGGGTCCCTAGGGGGCTACACCTTC	CASSPTGSLGGYTF
TRBV7-2	TRBD2	.	TRBJ2-5	TGTGCCAGCAGCTTATTTAGCGGGGGACTTCAAGAGACCCAGTACTTC	CASSLFSGGLQETQYF
TRBV6-6	TRBD1	.	TRBJ2-7	TGTGCCAGCAGTCAGGGGACAGGCGGAACCTACGAGCAGTACTTC	CASSQGTGGTYEQYF
TRBV9	.	few	TRBJ1-1	TGTGCCAGCAGCCTTGAGGGGGACCCATTGAACACTGAAGCTTTCTTT	CASSLEGDPLNTEAFF
TRBV7-8	.	few	TRBJ1-2	TGTGCCAGCAGCACTATCGGGGTCTATGGCTACACCTTC	CASSTIGVYGYTF
TRBV6-1	.	.	TRBJ1-5	TGTGCCAGCAGTTCCTACAGGAGAAATCAGCCCCAGCATTTT	CASSSYRRNQPQHF
TRBV9	TRBD1	.	TRBJ2-1	TGTGCCAGCGGCGCCGACAGGGAAACTATCAATGAGCAGTTCTTC	CASGADRETINEQFF
TRBV5-4	.	few	TRBJ2-7	TGTGCCAGCAGACCCCAACAGGGGCCATCAGGGGGGGAGCAGTACTTC	CASRPQQGPSGGEQYF
TRBV25-1	.	.	TRBJ2-5	TGTGCCAGCAGGAGAGAGACCCAGTACTTC	CASRRETQYF
TRBV4-2	.	.	TRBJ1-2	TGTGCCAGCAGCCAAGGTTTAGGGGCCCACTATGGCTACACCTTC	CASSQGLGAHYGYTF
TRBV6-5	.	few	TRBJ2-5	TGTGCCAGCACCCAGCCGGGGGAAGAGACCCAGTACTTC	CASTQPGEETQYF
TRBV14	.	.	TRBJ1-2	TGTGCCAGCAGCCCAGGGATACGGAGAGGCTACACCTTC	CASSPGIRRGYTF
TRBV25-1	.	many	TRBJ2-7	TGTGCCAGCAGTGAGCAGCGGGCCCCCTACGAGCAGTACTTC	CASSEQRAPYEQYF
TRBV11-2	TRBD1	few	TRBJ1-4	TGTGCCAGCAGCTTATCGGGGACAGGCAATGAAAAACTGTTTTTT	CASSLSGTGNEKLFF
TRBV19	.	.	TRBJ1-4	TGTGCCAGTTCCGAACAGTCCTCCTTTAATGAAAAACTGTTTTTT	CASSEQSSFNEKLFF
TRBV30	.	few	TRBJ1-3	TGTGCCGTACGCTGGGGGGTTTATGGAAACACCATATATTTT	CAVRWGVYGNTIYF
TRBV30	.	.	TRBJ1-3	TGTGCCTGGAAGTCAGTGGGAAACACCATATATTTT	CAWKSVGNTIYF
TRBV28	.	.	TRBJ2-7	TGTGCCAGCAGTTTGACAGAATACGAGCAGTACTTC	CASSLTEYEQYF
TRBV28	TRBD2	few	TRBJ2-7	TGTGCCAGCAGCCTTGGACTAGCGGGAGGGGCCTACGAGCAGTACTTC	CASSLGLAGGAYEQYF
TRBV6-5	.	few	TRBJ2-2	TGTGCCAGCAGGGCTAGCCGGGTTAGGGAGCTGTTTTTT	CASRASRVRELFF